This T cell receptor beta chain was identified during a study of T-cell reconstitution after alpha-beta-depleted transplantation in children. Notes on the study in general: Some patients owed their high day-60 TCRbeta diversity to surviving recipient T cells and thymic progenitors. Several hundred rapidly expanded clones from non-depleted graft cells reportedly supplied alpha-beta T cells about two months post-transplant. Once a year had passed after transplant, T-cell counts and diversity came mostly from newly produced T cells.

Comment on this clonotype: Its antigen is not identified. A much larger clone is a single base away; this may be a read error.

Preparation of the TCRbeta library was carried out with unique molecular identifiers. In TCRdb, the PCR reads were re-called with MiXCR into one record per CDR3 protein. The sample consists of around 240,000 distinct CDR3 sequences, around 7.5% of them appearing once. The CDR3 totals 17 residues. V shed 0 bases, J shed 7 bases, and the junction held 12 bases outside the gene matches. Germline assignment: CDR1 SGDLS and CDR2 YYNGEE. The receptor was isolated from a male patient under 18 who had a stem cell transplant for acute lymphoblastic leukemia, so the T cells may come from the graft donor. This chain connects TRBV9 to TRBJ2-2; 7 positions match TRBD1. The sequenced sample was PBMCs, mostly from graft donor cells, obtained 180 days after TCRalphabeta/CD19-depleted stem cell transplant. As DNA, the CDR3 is TGTGCCAGCAGCGTAGAGTCTTTAGGGGGCAAGAGCGGGGAGCTGTTTTTT. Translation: CASSVESLGGKSGELFF.